This TCR beta chain is from a study of T cells after yellow fever vaccination. The V gene lost 6 bases and the J gene lost 6 bases, with 17 bases spanning the gap. Germline loops: CDR1 SQVTM, CDR2 ANQGSEA. The CDR3 is 14 amino acids. General observations from the study: Contamination by abundant bulk-population clonotypes could be present in FACS-sorted repertoires. Peak timing came faster in the weaker secondary response, day 5 versus 15. Booster sampling recovered most clones from primary vaccination (under 97% CD4, roughly 90% CD8).

This clonotype was found many times. Its cognate antigen is unknown. By 5'RACE template switching, TCR cDNA was produced, with a universal primer site and UMIs added in the process. Each CDR3 protein gets one entry after TCRdb re-called the 5' RACE reads with MiXCR. The repertoire includes roughly 63,000 distinct CDR3 sequences, 6.5% to 9% of them detected once, and 36% sits in the top ten. The sample was CD8+ T cells sorted from PBMCs, taken 15 days after the yellow fever booster vaccination. The V gene is TRBV29-1, the J gene TRBJ2-2, with a tentative D call TRBD1 (5 bases). The sequence came from a man aged 25 to 40 who received the YFV17D yellow fever vaccine. In DNA form, the CDR3 reads TGCAGCGTATTAAAGCTGCAGGGTGCCGGGGAGCTGTTTTTT. Amino acids: CSVLKLQGAGELFF.